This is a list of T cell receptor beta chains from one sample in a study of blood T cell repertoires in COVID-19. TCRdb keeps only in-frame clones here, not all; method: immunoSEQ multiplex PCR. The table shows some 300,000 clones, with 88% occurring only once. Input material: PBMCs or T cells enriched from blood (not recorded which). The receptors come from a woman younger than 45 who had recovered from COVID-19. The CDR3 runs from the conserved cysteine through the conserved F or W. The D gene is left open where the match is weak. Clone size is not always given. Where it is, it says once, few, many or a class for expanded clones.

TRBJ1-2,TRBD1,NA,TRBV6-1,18,TGTGCCAGCAGTGAAGCCGTCCCGGGACAGGTTTGGGGCTATGGCTACACCTTC,CASSEAVPGQVWGYGYTF
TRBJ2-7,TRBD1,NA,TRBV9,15,TGTGCCAGCAGCGAAGGGACAGTGCCTTCCTACGAGCAGTACTTC,CASSEGTVPSYEQYF
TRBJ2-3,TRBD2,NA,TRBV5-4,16,TGTGCCAGCAGCTTCCGAGCGGGAGTAGGGTCAGATACGCAGTATTTT,CASSFRAGVGSDTQYF
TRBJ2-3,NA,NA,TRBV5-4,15,TGTGCCAGCAGCTTGGGGATTACAGGGTCAGATACGCAGTATTTT,CASSLGITGSDTQYF
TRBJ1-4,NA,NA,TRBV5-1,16,TGCGCCAGCAGCTTAGGGTCGAACAGGGCGGATGAAAAACTGTTTTTT,CASSLGSNRADEKLFF
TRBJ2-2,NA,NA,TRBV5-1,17,TGCGCCAGCTCCTTTAGATCCGGCAGGGTATACACCGGGGAGCTGTTTTTT,CASSFRSGRVYTGELFF
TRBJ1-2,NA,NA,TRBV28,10,TGTGCCAGCAGTCGCTATGGCTACACCTTC,CASSRYGYTF
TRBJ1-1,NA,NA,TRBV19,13,TGTGCCACCGTTGGGGCCTTGAACACTGAAGCTTTCTTT,CATVGALNTEAFF
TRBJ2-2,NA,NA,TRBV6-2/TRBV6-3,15,TGTGCCAGCAGTTCTCGCGGTCAGAACACCGGGGAGCTGTTTTTT,CASSSRGQNTGELFF
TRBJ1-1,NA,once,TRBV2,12,TGTGCCAGCAGTCGGGAGCCAACTAGAGCTTTCTTT,CASSREPTRAFF